This T cell receptor (beta chain) was found in a study of control samples from healthy donors and cancer patients. Germline V lookup: CDR1 LGHDT, CDR2 YNNKEL (reference sequence). V shed 1 base and J 4 bases; nucleotides not matched to a gene: 1. The CDR3 covers 15 residues. Only in-frame clones appear in the TCRdb table, and some are missing; sequencing was by immunoSEQ multiplex PCR. Here the sample table reports approximately 190,000 clones. This clonotype was obtained from a woman in her 30s in good health. The rearrangement uses TRBV3-1 (or the pseudogene TRBV3-2) and TRBJ2-3, with TRBD1 matching over 11 bases. The specimen sequenced was blood. The CDR3: CASSQGTGGPDTQYF. The CDR3 region has the DNA TGTGCCAGCAGCCAAGGGACAGGGGGCCCAGATACGCAGTATTTT.